These 20 T cell receptor beta chains were all obtained from the same sample, sequenced in a study of blood T cell repertoires in COVID-19. Only in-frame clones appear in the TCRdb table, and some are missing; sequencing was by immunoSEQ multiplex PCR. The top ten hold approximately 9% of the sample, which has fewer than 150,000 clones, approximately 84% seen once. Sequenced sample: peripheral blood. Receptors were obtained from a woman aged 80 or over in a cohort sampled during active or convalescent COVID-19.

This chain connects TRBV5-1 to TRBJ2-5, with TRBD1 identical over 7 bases. Unmatched junction bases numbered 7, after V lost 2 bases and J lost 3 bases. There are 15 residues in the CDR3. In germline, CDR1 is SGHRS, CDR2 YFSETQ. This CDR3 is CASSLRQGWKETQYF. Written as DNA, the CDR3 is TGCGCCAGCAGCTTACGACAGGGTTGGAAAGAGACCCAGTACTTC.

The CDR3 DNA is TGCAGCATCTCCCGGGACAGATTACGGGAGACCCAGTACTTC. Its protein is CSISRDRLRETQYF. The rearrangement links TRBV29-1 to TRBJ2-5; 7 bases are a match to TRBD1. V shed 8 bases and J 5 bases; nucleotides not matched to a gene: 14. CDR3 size: 14 residues. CDR1 SQVTM and CDR2 ANQGSEA come from the germline V gene. The full variable domain, rest sourced from reference TRBV29-1 and TRBJ2-5, is SAVISQKPSRDICQRGTSLTIQCQVDSQVTMMFWYRQQPGQSLTLIATANQGSEATYESGFVIDKFPISRPNLTFSTLTVSNMSPEDSSIYLCSISRDRLRETQYFGPGTRLLVL.

V usage is TRBV7-2 and J usage is TRBJ1-3; D perhaps matches TRBD1 (5 bases). CDR1 and CDR2 (germline): SGHTA, FQGNSA. CDR3 length equals 14 residues. The germline V and J ends were trimmed by 5 bases and 3 bases, with 11 bases remaining between them. The CDR3 reads CASSIRVFGNTIYF. For the CDR3, the DNA is TGTGCCAGCAGCATCAGGGTTTTTGGAAACACCATATATTTT.

The V gene is TRBV3-1 (or the pseudogene TRBV3-2), the J gene TRBJ1-6; D gene uncertain. The CDR3 has 14 amino acids. Trimming left V 6 bases short and J 10 bases short, with 16 bases between. CDR1 is LGHDT and CDR2 is YNNKEL in the germline V gene (reference sequence). CDR3 sequence (DNA): TGTGCCAGCAGTGTGTCCGGAGCGGGGTCACCCCTCCACTTT. This codes for CASSVSGAGSPLHF.

The chain links TRBV12-3 or TRBV12-4 to TRBJ2-5; D gene ambiguous. CDR3 length equals 12 residues. Trimming cost V 5 bases and J 4 bases, with 8 bases left between them. The CDR3 DNA reads as TGTGCCAGCAGTCCTGCCAGAGAGACCCAGTACTTC. It is translated as CASSPARETQYF.

This rearrangement joins TRBV4-3 to TRBJ2-2; tentative D call: TRBD2 (6 bases). This CDR3 has 16 residues. Trimming removed 2 bases from V and 3 bases from J, with 13 bases in between. Germline loops: CDR1 LGHNA, CDR2 YSLEER. The CDR3 protein is CASSQRLGGYTGELFF. The CDR3 region has the DNA TGCGCCAGCAGCCAAAGACTTGGGGGGTACACCGGGGAGCTGTTTTTT.

The chain links TRBV11-2 to TRBJ2-2, with 8 bases matching TRBD2. V lost 2 bases and J lost 3; bases outside the gene matches: 8. Germline values: CDR1 SGHAT, CDR2 FQNNGV. The CDR3 has 17 amino acids. CDR3 DNA sequence: TGTGCCAGCAGCTTACCCCCGGGGGGGGCAGACACCGGGGAGCTGTTTTTT. Residues: CASSLPPGGADTGELFF.

This clone was detected only once. This chain uses TRBV20-1 with TRBJ1-4; the D is unclear. The CDR3 runs 14 residues. Germline V gene data show CDR1 as DFQATT and CDR2 as SNEGSKA (reference sequence). V shed 3 bases and J shed 5 bases, with 13 bases lying between them. CDR3 bases: TGCAGTGCTAGTAAGGGCAGGAGGAATGAAAAACTGTTTTTT. Translating it yields CSASKGRRNEKLFF.

The gene calls are TRBV28 and TRBJ1-5; no firm D call. This CDR3 contains 13 residues. Germline V gene data show CDR1 as MDHEN and CDR2 as SYDVKM. The V end was cut by 3 bases, the J end by 5 bases, with 8 bases between. CDR3 loop: CASSFVTYQPQHF. The CDR3 DNA is TGTGCCAGCAGTTTTGTCACATATCAGCCCCAGCATTTT.

This clone turned up a few times. This chain connects TRBV3-1 (or the pseudogene TRBV3-2) to TRBJ1-1; D is uncertain. V gave up 4 bases and J gave up 1 base, with 10 bases separating them. CDR3 length: 14 residues. Per the germline V gene, CDR1 is LGHDT and CDR2 is YNNKEL (reference sequence). In DNA form, the CDR3 reads TGTGCCAGCAGCCGCCTGGAGAAGAACACTGAAGCTTTCTTT. It encodes CASSRLEKNTEAFF.

The sample holds a few counts of this clone. The chain couples TRBV13 to TRBJ2-3, with 13 nucleotides matching TRBD2. Germline loops: CDR1 PRHDT, CDR2 FYEKMQ (reference sequence). J was trimmed by 1 base and V by 5 bases; bases with no gene match: 3. The CDR3 runs 16 residues. The CDR3 sequence is CASSRLAGGGTDTQYF. The CDR3 bases are TGTGCCAGCAGCCGACTAGCGGGGGGTGGCACAGATACGCAGTATTTT.

The chain joins TRBV28 to TRBJ2-7, with 7 bases identical to TRBD1. Germline CDR1 is MDHEN and CDR2 is SYDVKM. This CDR3 has 12 amino acids. V lost 10 bases and J lost 1; bases outside the gene matches: 4. CDR3 DNA: TGTGCCATGGTACAGGGGTCCTACGAGCAGTACTTC. Its protein product is CAMVQGSYEQYF.

The CDR3 DNA follows: TGTGCCAGTAAGTCCAGGCTCCACACCGGGGAGCTGTTTTTT. This translates into CASKSRLHTGELFF. V usage is TRBV19 and J usage is TRBJ2-2, with D unresolved. Trimming left V 7 bases short and J 3 bases short, with 12 bases between. The length of the CDR3 is 14 residues. Germline lookup yields CDR1 LNHDA and CDR2 SQIVND (reference sequence).

This chain links TRBV18 with TRBJ1-1; D not certain. In germline, CDR1 is KGHSH, CDR2 LQKENI. Trimming shortened V by 2 bases and J by 2 bases, and 12 bases separated the two germline ends. The CDR3 extends over 15 amino acids. CDR3 nucleotides: TGTGCCAGCTCACCAGGGCGCACCAGCAACACTGAAGCTTTCTTT. This encodes CASSPGRTSNTEAFF.

The genes are TRBV2 and TRBJ1-3; tentative D call: TRBD1 (6 bases). This CDR3 region has 14 residues. V was trimmed by 4 bases and J by 4 bases, leaving 11 bases between them. Germline V gene lookup returns CDR1 SNHLY and CDR2 FYNNEI. CDR3 sequence: CASSVQGRGNTIYF. CDR3 bases: TGTGCCAGCAGTGTCCAGGGGCGAGGAAACACCATATATTTT.

The chain links TRBV27 to TRBJ1-2; D might be TRBD1 (6 bases). Trimming pared 5 bases from V and 0 bases from J, leaving 16 bases between. Germline V gene sequence: CDR1 MNHEY, CDR2 SMNVEV (reference sequence). The CDR3 has 16 residues. DNA of the CDR3: TGTGCCAGCAGTCCACAGGGAGGGTTCGCTAACTATGGCTACACCTTC. Translating gives CASSPQGGFANYGYTF.

V gene TRBV5-8 combines with J gene TRBJ2-5, with 8 bases that match TRBD1. The CDR3 loop spans 14 amino acids. The J segment lost 5 bases and the V segment lost 4 bases, leaving 7 bases of the junction unmatched. The V gene's germline CDR1 is SGHTS and CDR2 YDEGEE. The CDR3 reads CASSAGQGGETQYF. In DNA, the CDR3 is TGTGCCAGCAGCGCAGGACAGGGCGGGGAGACCCAGTACTTC.

The genes are TRBV30 and TRBJ2-2; 8 positions match TRBD2. The CDR3 has 15 residues. Trimming cost V 4 bases and J 1 base; bases outside gene matches: 5. CDR1 is GTSNPN and CDR2 is SVGIG in the germline V gene (reference sequence). Written as DNA, the CDR3 is TGTGCCTGGAACATCCGGGGGGGGAACACCGGGGAGCTGTTTTTT. Its translation is CAWNIRGGNTGELFF.

CDR3 protein: CASSYGGGRRDTQYF. The CDR3 region has the DNA TGTGCCAGCAGTTATGGGGGGGGGCGAAGAGATACGCAGTATTTT. The rearrangement joins TRBV7-6 to TRBJ2-3, with D maybe TRBD2 (7 bases). CDR3 size: 15 residues. In germline, CDR1 is SGHVS, CDR2 FNYEAQ. Trimming cost V 6 bases and J 5 bases, with 18 bases left between them.

The rearrangement links TRBV5-1 to TRBJ1-2; D is undetermined. The CDR3 consists of 12 residues. Trimming stripped 4 bases from V and 5 bases from J, with 9 bases between. Germline CDR1 reads SGHRS; CDR2 reads YFSETQ. The CDR3 DNA follows: TGCGCCAGCAGCCTGGAGAGATATGGCTACACCTTC. It encodes CASSLERYGYTF.